This is a list of T cell receptor beta chains from one sample in a study of T cells in narcolepsy. Clones were read by immunoSEQ multiplex PCR, and TCRdb kept only the in-frame ones, dropping some. The sample has approximately 17,000 clones; 55% to 80% are singletons. Sequenced input: CD45RA- memory CD8+ T cells from PBMCs. Every receptor here comes from a human donor with narcolepsy. CDR3s include the opening cysteine and the closing phenylalanine or tryptophan. Each record gives: V gene, CDR3 length, J gene, CDR3 protein.

TRBV6-6	13	TRBJ2-2	CASSYGGSGELFF
TRBV7-6	15	TRBJ1-1	CASSPGTGGLTEAFF
TRBV4-1	14	TRBJ2-1	CASSQDPGSDEQFF
TRBV10-3	12	TRBJ1-1	CATRAQNTEAFF
TRBV7-2	15	TRBJ1-6	CASSLITGMSSPLHF
TRBV15	17	TRBJ2-1	CATSDRRLTKTNNEQFF
TRBV4-2	13	TRBJ1-2	CASSDQGYYGYTF
TRBV9	17	TRBJ1-6	CASSVALDTRGSSPLHF
TRBV4-1	13	TRBJ2-7	CASSQTPTYEQYF
TRBV13	13	TRBJ2-1	CASSGGLTNEQFF
TRBV7-8	14	TRBJ1-2	CASSLVQGSYGYTF
TRBV7-6	13	TRBJ1-2	CASSLRQGGSYTF
TRBV7-9	13	TRBJ2-1	CASSSSGTNEQFF
TRBV6-5	11	TRBJ2-7	CASSNYYEQYF
TRBV7-9	12	TRBJ1-5	CASSSGSQPQHF
TRBV2	14	TRBJ2-3	CASTWTASTDTQYF
TRBV2	15	TRBJ2-5	CASSRLAGGGETQYF
TRBV5-4	17	TRBJ2-7	CASSPATGQGKFYEQYF
TRBV4-1	13	TRBJ1-4	CAILGATNEKLFF
TRBV5-1	16	TRBJ2-1	CASSRRGLRREDEQFF
TRBV6-6	13	TRBJ2-7	CASSYSVSYEQYF
TRBV7-9	12	TRBJ1-1	CASSLNSRGAFF
TRBV19	13	TRBJ1-5	CASSLTGAQPQHF
TRBV6-5	14	TRBJ1-1	CASSYSAQYTEAFF
TRBV7-9	12	TRBJ1-2	CASSLTPGGYTF
TRBV5-5	15	TRBJ1-4	CASSSSGQVYEKLFF
TRBV2	11	TRBJ1-2	CANSDRVGYTF
TRBV6-6	15	TRBJ2-3	CASSYYVGGTDTQYF
TRBV10-3	13	TRBJ1-1	CASQQTMNTEAFF
TRBV5-1	13	TRBJ2-5	CAIRGDMWETQYF
TRBV7-9	16	TRBJ2-2	CASSLAATANTGELFF
TRBV30	14	TRBJ1-1	CAWSYWTENTEAFF
TRBV6-1	15	-	CASSEFWGAHNEQYF
TRBV29-1	14	TRBJ2-7	CSVEIGQGAGEQYF
TRBV5-6	14	TRBJ1-4	CASSGYRVGEKLFF
TRBV6-5	12	TRBJ2-7	CASGLAGNEQYF
TRBV13	14	TRBJ2-1	CASSKSGLNSEQFF
TRBV27	14	TRBJ2-7	CASSLNRERYEQYF
TRBV27	11	TRBJ2-1	CASRIYNEQFF
TRBV7-6	14	TRBJ1-5	CASSLKGDNQPQHF
TRBV9	14	TRBJ1-1	CASSVAERNTEAFF
TRBV27	15	TRBJ2-6	CASRYTGPGANVLTF
TRBV27	14	TRBJ1-5	CASSLKGGNQPQHF
TRBV27	17	TRBJ1-2	CASSFHRTGGDLYGYTF
TRBV6-6	16	TRBJ1-1	CASSYPDRGSNTEAFF
TRBV19	13	TRBJ2-1	CASSIASPNEQFF